Presented here are 12 T cell receptor beta chains from one specimen sequenced in a study of OX40 agonist ivuxolimab in advanced cancers. Only in-frame clones appear in the TCRdb table, and some are missing; sequencing was by immunoSEQ multiplex PCR. In the table there are some 22,000 clones, around 87% of which are singletons. Sample: CD4+ or CD8+ T cells sorted from blood, taken in a trial of the OX40 agonist ivuxolimab. These receptors were collected from an adult with an advanced solid tumor such as melanoma, head and neck, liver or kidney cancer.

Comment on this clone: A much larger clone lies a single base off, so this may be a read error. The sample holds other DNA sequences that translate to the same CDR3. V is TRBV19 and J is TRBJ2-1; 8 bases line up with TRBD1. The J segment lost 7 bases and the V segment lost 7 bases, leaving 6 bases of the junction unmatched. The CDR3 is 13 amino acids. Germline V gene data show CDR1 as LNHDA and CDR2 as SQIVND (reference sequence). The CDR3 DNA follows: TGTGCCAGTACTCGGACAGGGTGGAATGAGCAGTTCTTC. Protein sequence: CASTRTGWNEQFF.

This chain uses TRBV7-8 with TRBJ2-3, with D tentatively TRBD1 (6 bases). The CDR3 sequence is 15 residues long. Trimming left V 5 bases short and J 2 bases short, with 14 bases between. The germline CDR1 and CDR2 sequences are SGHVS and FQNEAQ. CDR3 amino acids: CASSDRDTDTDTQYF. For the CDR3, the DNA is TGTGCCAGCAGCGACCGGGACACAGACACAGATACGCAGTATTTT.

By share, this clone counts as medium-sized. J is TRBJ1-1 and V is TRBV12-5; weak D call: TRBD1 (5 bases). With 6 bases removed from V and 4 bases from J, the gap between germline ends came to 9 bases. CDR3 length equals 12 residues. CDR1 LGHNT and CDR2 FRNRAP come from the germline V gene. The CDR3 DNA sequence: TGTGCTAGTGGCTACGGGACCACTGAAGCTTTCTTT. Protein product: CASGYGTTEAFF.

The chain carries TRBV2 and TRBJ2-3; 10 bases are a match to TRBD2. Germline values: CDR1 SNHLY, CDR2 FYNNEI. The CDR3 runs to 15 residues. Trimming removed 7 bases from V and 0 bases from J; junction bases left unmatched: 4. The CDR3, as DNA: TGTGCCAGCACCCTACTAGCGGGGAGCACAGATACGCAGTATTTT. The encoded protein is CASTLLAGSTDTQYF.

J is TRBJ2-1 and V is TRBV7-9; 11 bases match TRBD2. From germline, CDR1 is SEHNR and CDR2 FQNEAQ (reference sequence). This CDR3 is built from 18 residues. Unmatched junction bases numbered 9, after V lost 5 bases and J lost 0 bases. CDR3 in DNA: TGTGCCAGCAGCCCTCCCTCACTAGCGGGGGTCTCCTACAATGAGCAGTTCTTC. This codes for CASSPPSLAGVSYNEQFF.

V gene TRBV5-8 combines with J gene TRBJ2-7; 9 bases match TRBD2. J was trimmed by 3 bases and V by 0 bases; bases with no gene match: 4. The germline CDR1 and CDR2 sequences are SGHTS and YDEGEE. CDR3 length: 15 residues. The CDR3 DNA reads as TGTGCCAGCAGCTTGGGCGGGGGGGCATACTACGAGCAGTACTTC. Protein: CASSLGGGAYYEQYF. Using reference TRBV5-8 and TRBJ2-7 for the parts outside the CDR3, the full variable domain is EAGVTQSPTHLIKTRGQQATLRCSPISGHTSVYWYQQALGLGLQFLLWYDEGEERNRGNFPPRFSGRQFPNYSSELNVNALELEDSALYLCASSLGGGAYYEQYFGPGTRLTVT.

The gene calls are TRBV19 and TRBJ1-1; D is undetermined. Trimming removed 7 bases at V and 5 bases at J, with 14 bases between. Germline CDR1 is LNHDA and CDR2 is SQIVND (reference sequence). The CDR3 length is 13 residues. DNA for the CDR3: TGTGCCAGTACCCTCGATAGCGGAACTGAAGCTTTCTTT. It encodes CASTLDSGTEAFF.

This sequence joins TRBV9 and TRBJ2-2; D possibly corresponds to TRBD1 (6 bases). Trimming stripped 0 bases from V and 6 bases from J, with 21 bases between. The germline V gene has CDR1 SGDLS and CDR2 YYNGEE. CDR3 length: 18 amino acids. The CDR3 is CASSVGPSSGGGAGELFF. Written as DNA, the CDR3 is TGTGCCAGCAGCGTAGGTCCTAGCTCGGGTGGGGGCGCCGGGGAGCTGTTTTTT. The full variable domain, with the rest looked up from reference TRBV9 and TRBJ2-2, is DSGVTQTPKHLITATGQRVTLRCSPRSGDLSVYWYQQSLDQGLQFLIQYYNGEERAKGNILERFSAQQFPDLHSELNLSSLELGDSALYFCASSVGPSSGGGAGELFFGEGSRLTVL.

The chain links TRBV2 to TRBJ2-5; D is perhaps TRBD1 (6 bases). The J call may be in error: the DNA end matches TRBJ2-7 better. The germline CDR1 and CDR2 sequences are SNHLY and FYNNEI. CDR3 length: 16 residues. CDR3 loop: CASKPNSGVVAAEQYF. In nucleotides, the CDR3 is TGTGCCAGCAAGCCAAATTCAGGGGTCGTCGCAGCCGAGCAGTACTTC.

The chain links TRBV6-5 to TRBJ1-6, with D hard to call. This CDR3 is built from 13 residues. Trimming removed 6 bases from V and 6 bases from J, with 9 bases in between. Germline loops: CDR1 MNHEY, CDR2 SVGAGI. This CDR3 reads CASREGTNSPLHF. In nucleotides, the CDR3 is TGTGCCAGCAGGGAGGGTACTAATTCACCCCTCCACTTT.

This chain connects TRBV5-1 to TRBJ2-1; no definite D call. Germline-derived CDR1 and CDR2 are SGHRS and YFSETQ. The CDR3 extends over 12 amino acids. Deletions cut 5 bases from V and 7 bases from J, with 10 bases between. CDR3 coding DNA: TGCGCCAGCAGTTTCTCTTGGAATGAGCAGTTCTTC. Protein product: CASSFSWNEQFF.

J is TRBJ1-1 and V is TRBV4-2; D perhaps matches TRBD1 (5 bases). The CDR3 sequence is 15 residues long. From germline, CDR1 is LGHNA and CDR2 YNFKEQ. The V end lost 0 bases, the J end lost 0 bases, and 8 bases lay between the germline ends. CDR3 protein: CASSQDRGLNTEAFF. In nucleotides, the CDR3 is TGTGCCAGCAGCCAAGATAGGGGCCTGAACACTGAAGCTTTCTTT.